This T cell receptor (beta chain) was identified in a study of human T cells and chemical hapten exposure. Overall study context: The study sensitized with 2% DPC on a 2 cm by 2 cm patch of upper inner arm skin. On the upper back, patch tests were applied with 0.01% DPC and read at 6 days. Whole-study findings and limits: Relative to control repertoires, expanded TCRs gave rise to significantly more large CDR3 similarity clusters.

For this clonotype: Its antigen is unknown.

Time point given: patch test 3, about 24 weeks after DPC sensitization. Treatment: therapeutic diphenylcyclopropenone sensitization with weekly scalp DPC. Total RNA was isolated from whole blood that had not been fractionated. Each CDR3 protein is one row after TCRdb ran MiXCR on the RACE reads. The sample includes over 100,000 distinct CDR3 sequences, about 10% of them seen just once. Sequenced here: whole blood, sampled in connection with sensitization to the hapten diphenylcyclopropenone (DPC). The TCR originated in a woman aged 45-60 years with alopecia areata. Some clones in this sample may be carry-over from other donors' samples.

This CDR3 reads CAWSVNRVTVYGYTF. The CDR3 bases are TGTGCCTGGAGTGTAAACAGGGTTACGGTCTATGGCTACACCTTC. V gene TRBV30 combines with J gene TRBJ1-2; TRBD1 is a possible D gene (6 bases). V gave up 0 bases and J gave up 4 bases, with 15 bases separating them. This CDR3 has 15 residues. In germline, CDR1 is GTSNPN, CDR2 SVGIG (reference sequence).